These T cell receptor beta chains were read from a single sample in a study of blood T cells in healthy people across ages. MiXCR was run by TCRdb on the 5' RACE reads, yielding one entry per CDR3 protein. The sample includes about 1.6 million distinct CDR3 sequences, around 35% of them seen just once. The sample comprised blood. The receptors come from a woman aged 25 to 39 in good health. The CDR3 runs from the conserved cysteine through the conserved F or W. D genes are given only for firm matches. Expanded clones get a size class; other rows say once, few or many, or leave the size out.

v_gene: TRBV7-8
j_gene: TRBJ1-2
d_gene: .
abundance: .
CDR3nt: TGTGCCAGCAGCTCCTACACCGGGCCTGCGGCGGGTGGCTACACCTTC
CDR3aa: CASSSYTGPAAGGYTF

v_gene: TRBV9
j_gene: TRBJ2-1
d_gene: .
abundance: few
CDR3nt: TGTGCCAGCAGCGTAGTCGCGGCCTCCGGGGCCTACAATGAGCAGTTCTTC
CDR3aa: CASSVVAASGAYNEQFF

v_gene: TRBV5-1
j_gene: TRBJ2-5
d_gene: .
abundance: .
CDR3nt: TGCGCCAGCAGCTCCCACCCGGGGACCGGGGAGACCCAGTACTTC
CDR3aa: CASSSHPGTGETQYF

v_gene: TRBV19
j_gene: TRBJ2-7
d_gene: .
abundance: .
CDR3nt: TGTGCCAGTAGTACGGGACAAACTCCGGGGGAGCAGTACTTC
CDR3aa: CASSTGQTPGEQYF

v_gene: TRBV9
j_gene: TRBJ2-1
d_gene: TRBD2
abundance: few
CDR3nt: TGTGCCAGCAGCGTAGCTACGAGCGGGGGGGCGCTAGGTTACAATGAGCAGTTCTTC
CDR3aa: CASSVATSGGALGYNEQFF

v_gene: TRBV12-3/TRBV12-4
j_gene: TRBJ1-1
d_gene: .
abundance: .
CDR3nt: TGTGCCAGCAGTTTCTGGGCCGATAACACTGAAGCTTTCTTT
CDR3aa: CASSFWADNTEAFF

v_gene: TRBV7-9
j_gene: TRBJ2-2
d_gene: .
abundance: .
CDR3nt: TGTGCCAGCAGCTTAGGGTTCCTGGGGCAGAACACCGGGGAGCTGTTTTTT
CDR3aa: CASSLGFLGQNTGELFF

v_gene: TRBV5-1
j_gene: TRBJ2-1
d_gene: .
abundance: few
CDR3nt: TGCGCCAGCAGCTTTCACCGGGAAGCCAATGAGCAGTTCTTC
CDR3aa: CASSFHREANEQFF

v_gene: TRBV7-2
j_gene: TRBJ2-5
d_gene: .
abundance: many
CDR3nt: TGTGCCAGCAGCCAAGCCGGGGCCAGGGAGACCCAGTACTTC
CDR3aa: CASSQAGARETQYF

v_gene: TRBV20-1
j_gene: TRBJ2-5
d_gene: TRBD1
abundance: few
CDR3nt: TGCAGTGCTTTCCGGACAGGGGAAGTGGAGACCCAGTACTTC
CDR3aa: CSAFRTGEVETQYF

v_gene: TRBV6-6
j_gene: TRBJ2-1
d_gene: .
abundance: few
CDR3nt: TGTGCCAGCTCGACAGGTAGTCAGGATGAGCAGTTCTTC
CDR3aa: CASSTGSQDEQFF

v_gene: TRBV2
j_gene: TRBJ1-1
d_gene: .
abundance: .
CDR3nt: TGTGCCAGCAGTGAGGGGGCTCTCCGAGCTTTCTTT
CDR3aa: CASSEGALRAFF

v_gene: TRBV5-4
j_gene: TRBJ2-5
d_gene: .
abundance: .
CDR3nt: TGTACCAGCAGCCAAATCCTGGGTTTCCAAGAGACCCAGTACTTC
CDR3aa: CTSSQILGFQETQYF

v_gene: TRBV20-1
j_gene: TRBJ2-5
d_gene: .
abundance: few
CDR3nt: TGCAGTGCTACCCCAGGGTACCAAGAGACCCAGTACTTC
CDR3aa: CSATPGYQETQYF

v_gene: TRBV4-2
j_gene: TRBJ1-2
d_gene: TRBD1
abundance: .
CDR3nt: TGTGCCAGCAGCCAAGATGGGTTTCAGGGGGGTTACTATGGCTACACCTTC
CDR3aa: CASSQDGFQGGYYGYTF

v_gene: TRBV7-7
j_gene: TRBJ2-3
d_gene: TRBD2
abundance: .
CDR3nt: TGTGCCAGCAGCTTCCAGCCAGTTGGGACTAGCGGTACAGATACGCGGTATTTT
CDR3aa: CASSFQPVGTSGTDTRYF

v_gene: TRBV7-9
j_gene: TRBJ1-1
d_gene: TRBD1
abundance: .
CDR3nt: TGTGCCAGCAGCGATCGGACAGGGCACACTGAAGCTTTCTTT
CDR3aa: CASSDRTGHTEAFF

v_gene: TRBV9
j_gene: TRBJ2-7
d_gene: .
abundance: .
CDR3nt: TGTGCCAGCAGCCTTGGAGGGAGTTTGCCCTACGAGCAGTACTTC
CDR3aa: CASSLGGSLPYEQYF

v_gene: TRBV7-2
j_gene: TRBJ2-7
d_gene: .
abundance: few
CDR3nt: TGTGCCAGCAGCTTCACCATAATGCTAAAGGGCTACGAGCAGTACTTC
CDR3aa: CASSFTIMLKGYEQYF